The clone carrying this T cell receptor beta chain has just a few counts. Its antigen is currently unknown. The authors sorted CD4+ naive, central memory, regulatory and stem cell-like memory cells via CD45RO/CCR7/CD25/CD127/CD95/CD27. V was shortened by 1 base and J by 3 bases, with 10 bases between the two germline ends. The CDR3 extends over 13 amino acids. CDR1 is GTSNPN and CDR2 is SVGIG in the germline V gene (reference sequence). The sample belongs to a study of beta chain features in type 1 diabetes. Overall study findings and caveats: More deletions and fewer insertions at VDJ junctions were seen in type 1 diabetes patients. Within the patient group, naive, central memory and Treg TCRB repertoires appeared more similar to each other than within healthy donors.

The study reverse transcribed the entire isolated RNA, so it sequenced expressed TCRB transcripts. Libraries were prepared by immunoSEQ multiplex PCR; TCRdb keeps only in-frame clonotypes and omits some of them. The table lists about 620,000 clones, roughly 16% of them singletons. Sequenced material: naive CD4+ T cells from blood. This chain uses TRBV30 with TRBJ2-7; tentative D call: TRBD1 (5 bases). The origin of this receptor is a man younger than 35 in good health. The CDR3 region is CAWSEPGNYEQYF. The CDR3 region has the DNA TGTGCCTGGAGTGAACCAGGGAACTACGAGCAGTACTTC. Looking up the rest from reference TRBV30 and TRBJ2-7 gives the full variable domain: SQTIHQWPATLVQPVGSPLSLECTVEGTSNPNLYWYRQAAGRGLQLLFYSVGIGQISSEVPQNLSASRPQDRQFILSSKKLLLSDSGFYLCAWSEPGNYEQYFGPGTRLTVT.